What follows are 20 T cell receptor beta chains derived from one specimen sequenced in a study of a mutant IDH1 vaccine in newly diagnosed glioma. Some clones are missing from TCRdb's copy, which holds only in-frame ones; the method was immunoSEQ multiplex PCR. The data show approximately 70,000 clones, approximately 86% seen once. The time point: baseline, week 1 (first vaccination visit). Treatment of the sample: pre-vaccination baseline after standard-of-care therapy. Sequenced here: PBMCs, sampled from a glioma patient treated with radiotherapy, temozolomide or both. These receptors all come from a man aged 30 to 45 with glioma.

The chain joins TRBV19 to TRBJ1-2; no clear D gene. The CDR3 length is 14 residues. Germline CDR1 and CDR2: LNHDA and SQIVND (reference sequence). V lost 3 bases and J lost 5, with 13 bases in between. The CDR3 nucleotides are TGTGCCAGTAGTATCAGCCGGAACGGTTATGGCTACACCTTC. This translates into CASSISRNGYGYTF.

V gene TRBV19 combines with J gene TRBJ1-2; D is unresolved. The CDR3 spans 15 residues. Germline values: CDR1 LNHDA, CDR2 SQIVND (reference sequence). V dropped 3 bases and J dropped 6 bases, with 17 bases sitting between them. In DNA form, the CDR3 reads TGTGCCAGTAGTATTACCAGGCTTCATGGTGATGGCTACACCTTC. This codes for CASSITRLHGDGYTF. Full variable domain (missing parts from reference TRBV19 and TRBJ1-2): DGGITQSPKYLFRKEGQNVTLSCEQNLNHDAMYWYRQDPGQGLRLIYYSQIVNDFQKGDIAEGYSVSREKKESFPLTVTSAQKNPTAFYLCASSITRLHGDGYTFGSGTRLTVV.

Only one count was recorded for this clone. The rearrangement links TRBV13 to TRBJ1-2; tentative D call: TRBD1 (5 bases). The CDR3 loop spans 14 amino acids. The germline gives CDR1 PRHDT, CDR2 FYEKMQ (reference sequence). V was cut by 0 bases and J by 4 bases, with 9 bases left in between. The CDR3 loop reads CASSLGGDRYGYTF. CDR3 bases: TGTGCCAGCAGCTTAGGGGGGGATCGCTATGGCTACACCTTC.

The gene calls are TRBV9 and TRBJ1-1; D remains ambiguous. This CDR3 has 14 residues. Trimming removed 0 bases at V and 2 bases at J, with 8 bases between. Germline values: CDR1 SGDLS, CDR2 YYNGEE. The CDR3 sequence is CASSVGQTNTEAFF. The CDR3 DNA reads as TGTGCCAGCAGCGTAGGTCAGACTAACACTGAAGCTTTCTTT.

The genes are TRBV4-1 and TRBJ2-1; D remains unclear. The CDR3 loop spans 11 amino acids. V lost 1 base and J lost 7, with 2 bases in between. Germline-derived CDR1 and CDR2 are MGHRA and YSYEKL. CDR3 in DNA: TGCGCCAGCAGCCAAGCGAATGAGCAGTTCTTC. Translation: CASSQANEQFF.

This chain connects TRBV30 to TRBJ2-5; D may match TRBD1 or TRBD2 (5 bases each). The germline CDR1 and CDR2 sequences are GTSNPN and SVGIG (reference sequence). This CDR3 has 15 residues. V shed 0 bases and J shed 1 base, with 12 bases lying between them. Here the CDR3 reads CAWSVVSGRQETQYF. The CDR3 region has the DNA TGTGCCTGGAGTGTCGTGTCGGGGCGCCAAGAGACCCAGTACTTC.

In nucleotides, the CDR3 is TGTGCCAGCAGCTTTGGGGGACAGGGGGCGTATTACAATGAGCAGTTCTTC. Translated: CASSFGGQGAYYNEQFF. This rearrangement joins TRBV5-5 to TRBJ2-1; TRBD1 matches at 12 bases. Germline CDR1 SGHKS, CDR2 YYEKEE (reference sequence). V trimming: 2 bases; J trimming: 4 bases; junction bases outside the gene matches: 7. The CDR3 covers 17 residues.

This clone appeared a single time. The genes are TRBV18 and TRBJ2-7; 7 bases are shared with TRBD1. CDR1 and CDR2 from the germline V gene are KGHSH and LQKENI. The trim removed 3 bases at V and 5 bases at J, leaving 10 bases unmatched. The CDR3 covers 15 residues. This CDR3 reads CASSPYEGAIHEQYF. In DNA, the CDR3 is TGTGCCAGCTCACCTTATGAGGGGGCGATCCACGAGCAGTACTTC.

This clone was seen a handful of times. This rearrangement joins TRBV18 to TRBJ1-1; D is undetermined. CDR3 length: 15 amino acids. V shed 3 bases and J shed 2 bases, with 13 bases lying between them. The germline CDR1 and CDR2 sequences are KGHSH and LQKENI. The CDR3 spells CASSPTQSLNTEAFF. The CDR3 DNA is TGTGCCAGCTCACCCACCCAAAGCCTTAACACTGAAGCTTTCTTT.

There are a few counts of this clone. The chain is built from TRBV5-1 and TRBJ2-5; the D call may be TRBD1 or TRBD2 (5 bases each). Trimming pared 0 bases from V and 4 bases from J, leaving 13 bases between. The germline CDR1 and CDR2 sequences are SGHRS and YFSETQ. The CDR3 length is 15 residues. The CDR3, as DNA: TGCGCCAGCAGCTTGGGGGGGATGTTGGGAGAGACCCAGTACTTC. It specifies CASSLGGMLGETQYF.

The V gene is TRBV29-1, the J gene TRBJ2-4; D gene unclear. V dropped 4 bases and J dropped 8 bases, with 12 bases sitting between them. The CDR3 covers 12 residues. Germline V CDR1 and CDR2: SQVTM, ANQGSEA. The CDR3 loop is CSVVPRPDIQYF. The DNA of the CDR3 is TGCAGCGTTGTGCCTCGGCCGGACATTCAGTACTTC.

This clone has only one observation. The CDR3 nucleotides are TGTGCCAGCAGTGAAACAAACGAGCAGTTCTTC. Amino acids: CASSETNEQFF. The chain recombines TRBV2 with TRBJ2-1; D gene unclear. The V end lost 2 bases, the J end lost 10 bases, and 6 bases lay between the germline ends. CDR1 is SNHLY and CDR2 is FYNNEI in the germline V gene. There are 11 residues in the CDR3.

The genes are TRBV2 and TRBJ1-5; 7 bases align to TRBD1. This CDR3 is 14 amino acids long. Trimming took 2 bases from V and 6 from J; bases not matched to a gene: 4. The V gene's germline CDR1 is SNHLY and CDR2 FYNNEI. The CDR3 DNA sequence: TGTGCCAGCAGTGAATCGGCAGGGGGTCAGCCCCAGCATTTT. It yields the protein CASSESAGGQPQHF.

CDR3 amino acids: CASSTPRGGRYQPQHF. CDR3 nucleotide sequence: TGTGCCAGTAGTACCCCCCGAGGGGGCAGATATCAGCCCCAGCATTTT. The chain carries TRBV19 and TRBJ1-5; the match to TRBD1 covers 7 bases. Germline-derived CDR1 and CDR2 are LNHDA and SQIVND (reference sequence). The CDR3 is 16 amino acids. V lost 4 bases to trimming and J lost 5 bases; unmatched junction nucleotides: 11.

The J gene is TRBJ1-2, the V gene TRBV2; D perhaps matches TRBD1 (5 bases). The CDR3 length is 14 residues. Germline V gives CDR1 SNHLY, CDR2 FYNNEI. Trimming shortened V by 6 bases and J by 3 bases, and 14 bases separated the two germline ends. The chain's CDR3 is CASRGRGHDYGYTF. The CDR3 DNA is TGTGCCAGCAGGGGCCGGGGCCACGACTATGGCTACACCTTC.

V usage is TRBV5-6 and J usage is TRBJ1-1; D is undetermined. The V end was cut by 4 bases, the J end by 4 bases, with 11 bases between. CDR1 and CDR2 (germline): SGHDT, YYEEEE. This CDR3 is built from 13 residues. CDR3 nucleotides: TGTGCCAGCAGCAGGAGGGTTGTCACTGAAGCTTTCTTT. It encodes CASSRRVVTEAFF.

In this sample, this clone turned up once. The CDR3 loop is CASSIRPLAGGFYNEQFF. CDR3 DNA: TGTGCCAGTAGTATAAGGCCTCTAGCGGGGGGCTTTTACAATGAGCAGTTCTTC. J is TRBJ2-1 and V is TRBV19; 11 bases are a match to TRBD2. V gave up 2 bases and J gave up 4 bases; unmatched junction bases: 10. CDR1 and CDR2 from the germline V gene are LNHDA and SQIVND (reference sequence). The CDR3 consists of 18 residues. Together with reference TRBV19 and TRBJ2-1, the CDR3 gives the full variable domain: DGGITQSPKYLFRKEGQNVTLSCEQNLNHDAMYWYRQDPGQGLRLIYYSQIVNDFQKGDIAEGYSVSREKKESFPLTVTSAQKNPTAFYLCASSIRPLAGGFYNEQFFGPGTRLTVL.

The chain uses TRBV2 and TRBJ2-5; D might be TRBD1 (6 bases). There are 13 residues in the CDR3. Germline-derived CDR1 and CDR2 are SNHLY and FYNNEI. Trimming stripped 6 bases from V and 0 bases from J, with 8 bases between. This chain's CDR3 is CASRDRNQETQYF. DNA of the CDR3: TGTGCCAGCAGAGACAGGAACCAAGAGACCCAGTACTTC.

The V gene is TRBV5-1, the J gene TRBJ2-3; 8 bases are shared with TRBD1. The V gene end was trimmed by 3 bases and the J gene end by 1 base; junction bases not matched to a gene: 4. Looked up from germline, CDR1 is SGHRS and CDR2 is YFSETQ. There are 15 residues in the CDR3. This CDR3 reads CASSSSGQGTDTQYF. CDR3 nucleotides: TGCGCCAGCAGCTCCTCGGGACAGGGCACAGATACGCAGTATTTT.

V usage is TRBV14 and J usage is TRBJ1-2, with 8 nucleotides matching TRBD1. With 4 bases clipped from V and 7 bases from J, the junction kept 14 bases outside the gene matches. There are 16 residues in the CDR3. Germline loops: CDR1 SGHDN, CDR2 FVKESK. The DNA for the CDR3 is TGTGCCAGCAGCCTGAAGTGGGGCCAGGGGGCGCTTGGCTACACCTTC. The encoded protein is CASSLKWGQGALGYTF. Together with reference TRBV14 and TRBJ1-2, the CDR3 gives the full variable domain: EAGVTQFPSHSVIEKGQTVTLRCDPISGHDNLYWYRRVMGKEIKFLLHFVKESKQDESGMPNNRFLAERTGGTYSTLKVQPAELEDSGVYFCASSLKWGQGALGYTFGSGTRLTVV.